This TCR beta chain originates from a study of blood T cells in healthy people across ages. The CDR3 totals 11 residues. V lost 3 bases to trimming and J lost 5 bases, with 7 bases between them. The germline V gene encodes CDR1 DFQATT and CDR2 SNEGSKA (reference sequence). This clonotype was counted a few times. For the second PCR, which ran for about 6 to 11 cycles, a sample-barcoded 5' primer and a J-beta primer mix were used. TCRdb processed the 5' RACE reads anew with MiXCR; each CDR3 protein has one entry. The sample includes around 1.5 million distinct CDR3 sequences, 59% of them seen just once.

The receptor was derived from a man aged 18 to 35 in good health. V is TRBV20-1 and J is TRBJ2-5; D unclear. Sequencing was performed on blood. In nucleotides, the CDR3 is TGCAGTGCTAGCCAAAAGGAGACCCAGTACTTC. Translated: CSASQKETQYF.